This T cell receptor (beta chain) was recorded in a study of T cells after yellow fever vaccination (dated by TCRdb to between 2019 and 2020). Context from the whole study: The SMART-Seq v4 Ultra Low Input RNA kit was used to prepare libraries from fractions with low cell numbers. Blood samples were taken at several timepoints before and after primary and secondary immunization, and bulk PBMC replicates and cell subsets were isolated. Two healthy male donors, one aged 18 to 29 and one aged 30 to 40 years, were included in the cohort. Bulk TCR alpha and beta repertoires were sequenced longitudinally to track T-cell clones before and after primary and booster YFV17D yellow fever vaccination. General study outcomes and caveats: A small share of clonotypes was detected in both CD4 and CD8 compartments, with the overlap likely arising from convergent recombination. Because the study included only a couple of donors, the extent to which the findings can be generalized is limited. Compared with the primary T-cell response, the secondary T-cell response was weaker but faster, peaking on day 5 rather than day 15. Most clones expanded after primary vaccination were re-detected after the booster (about 96% of CD4 and approximately 85% of CD8), suggesting broad memory maintenance. FACS-sorted repertoires could contain abundant contaminating clonotypes from the bulk population, so computational filtering was required.

This clonotype was detected many times. Its antigen has not been determined. Base-call qualities are not available, and no considerably larger clone is one nucleotide away. The treatment or condition label, as the study defines it: live attenuated yellow fever vaccine strain. PBMCs were isolated from peripheral blood using a standard Ficoll-Paque protocol. CD4 and CD8 T-cell fractions were isolated with Dynabeads CD4 and CD8 positive selection kits. TriZol was used to extract RNA from bulk PBMCs, from CD4 and CD8 fractions, and from dextramer-positive and dextramer-negative fractions. V gives up 1 base and J gives up 4 bases, and the segment between their germline ends measures 13 bases. CDR1 and CDR2, looked up from the germline V gene, are MNHEY and SVGAGI. Inclusive of the bounding cysteine and phenylalanine, the CDR3 is 15 residues long. The only DNA kept is the CDR3, 45 bases in frame from the first base.

TCR cDNA was synthesized by 5'RACE template switching, which introduced a universal primer site and unique molecular identifiers. Priming for cDNA synthesis came from both the TCR alpha and TCR beta constant segments. Library amplification used two PCR steps, and the second PCR step added sample barcodes and sequencing adapters. Sequencing of libraries was done on Illumina HiSeq 2500 (2x100 bp) or NovaSeq (2x150 bp). In the authors' own workflow: MIGEC handled demultiplexing of reads and collapsing into UMI consensus sequences, while MiXCR performed V(D)J alignment. Vaccine-responding clonotypes were identified with edgeR using replicate PBMC samples, with FDR below 0.01 and a log2 fold change above 5 up to day 15 being required. Bulk clonotypes were assigned CD4 or CD8 identity according to which sequenced CD4 or CD8 repertoire held them at higher abundance. TCRdb itself trimmed the public reads at Q25 with fastp, ran MiXCR and retained productive beta chains. For every CDR3 protein sequence, its rows merge into one entry that carries the most common genes and DNA. These V and J calls derive from TCRdb rather than the authors' analysis. The sample table records 200,000 to 300,000 distinct CDR3 sequences; roughly 6.2% of these occur just once. 0.85% to 1.2% of the sample is held by the ten biggest clonotypes.

In this chain, TRBV6-5 is recombined with TRBJ2-5; the D call is tentative, TRBD1 or TRBD2, as each matches 5 bases. This TCR derives from a man aged 25 to 45 who received the YFV17D yellow fever vaccine. Sequencing was performed on CD4+ T cells sorted from PBMCs, taken on the day of the yellow fever booster vaccination. The DNA sequence is as follows: TGTGCCAGCAGTTACTTCGGGACCCGTGGAGAGACCCAGTACTTC. It codes for CASSYFGTRGETQYF.